Following are 13 T cell receptor beta chains from one sample sequenced in a study of blood T cells in healthy people across ages. It was with a sample-barcoded 5' primer and a J-beta primer mix that a second PCR of roughly 7 to 12 cycles was run. In TCRdb, the 5' RACE reads were re-called with MiXCR into one record per CDR3 protein. The table lists over 450,000 distinct CDR3 sequences, more than 20% of them singletons. The sample was also reused in another study, on T cells of mothers and their children.

Sequenced sample: blood. These TCRs come from a boy aged 5-17 years in good health.

The chain has TRBV7-9 and TRBJ2-1; TRBD1 is a possible D gene (6 bases). Germline lookup yields CDR1 SEHNR and CDR2 FQNEAQ (reference sequence). The germline V and J ends were trimmed by 5 bases and 8 bases, with 16 bases remaining between them. This CDR3 is 14 amino acids long. The CDR3 nucleotides are TGTGCCAGCAGCCCCCCCCCAGGGGCGGATGAGCAGTTCTTC. Its protein is CASSPPPGADEQFF.

Here the CDR3 DNA reads TGCAGCGTTGAAGACTTGACAGGGGGCATGAACACTGAAGCTTTCTTT. It yields the protein CSVEDLTGGMNTEAFF. The gene calls are TRBV29-1 and TRBJ1-1, with 10 nucleotides matching TRBD1. Germline CDR1 SQVTM, CDR2 ANQGSEA. This CDR3 region has 16 residues. V was clipped by 0 bases and J by 0 bases; unmatched bases: 4.

This chain connects TRBV4-1 to TRBJ1-2; D unresolved. The CDR3 runs 14 residues. The V end was cut by 1 base, the J end by 2 bases, with 8 bases between. Germline CDR1 reads MGHRA; CDR2 reads YSYEKL. CDR3 sequence reads: CASSQVRRNYGYTF. The CDR3 bases are TGCGCCAGCAGCCAAGTACGGAGAAACTATGGCTACACCTTC.

A few counts support this clonotype. The chain links TRBV6-1 to TRBJ2-7; 9 nucleotides align to TRBD1. Losses at the gene ends were 4 bases for V and 0 bases for J; bases not matched to a gene: 10. CDR3 length: 17 residues. Germline lookup yields CDR1 MNHNS and CDR2 SASEGT. The CDR3 sequence is CASSATGGGGSSYEQYF. In DNA, the CDR3 is TGTGCCAGCAGTGCCACAGGGGGCGGGGGAAGCTCCTACGAGCAGTACTTC.

In regard to this clonotype: The germline gene is not matched at one end of the junction; a read error may be the cause. The chain is built from TRBV11-2 and TRBJ1-1; no definite D call. CDR3 length equals 16 residues. The germline V gene has CDR1 SGHAT and CDR2 FQNNGV. The CDR3 sequence: CASSSLEWARNTEALF. The CDR3 nucleotides are TGTGCCAGCAGCTCCCTCGAGTGGGCGCGGAACACTGAAGCTCTCTTT.

In its sample, this clonotype was seen a few times. J is TRBJ2-3 and V is TRBV20-1; 9 nucleotides align to TRBD1. CDR1 DFQATT and CDR2 SNEGSKA come from the germline V gene (reference sequence). The CDR3 runs to 18 residues. Trimming removed 1 base from V and 4 bases from J; junction bases left unmatched: 15. The CDR3 region is CSARVIPSPGQGPDTQYF. CDR3 nucleotide sequence: TGCAGTGCTAGAGTAATCCCCTCACCGGGACAGGGACCAGATACGCAGTATTTT.

The gene calls are TRBV28 and TRBJ2-4, with TRBD1 matching 8 bases. The CDR3 has 17 amino acids. Germline V CDR1 and CDR2: MDHEN, SYDVKM. The ends lost 3 bases at V and 4 bases at J; junction bases unmatched: 11. The CDR3 reads CASSFFSRGQEKNIQYF. DNA for the CDR3: TGTGCCAGCAGTTTTTTCTCAAGGGGACAGGAGAAAAACATTCAGTACTTC.

The sample holds a few counts of this clonotype. The rearrangement joins TRBV14 to TRBJ2-5, with D tentatively TRBD2 (5 bases). There are 14 residues in the CDR3. Germline CDR1 SGHDN, CDR2 FVKESK. V was pared by 4 bases and J by 1 base, with 10 bases between. The DNA for the CDR3 is TGTGCCAGCAGCCCGCGACTACTCCAAGAGACCCAGTACTTC. It codes for CASSPRLLQETQYF.

Turning to this clonotype: Mismatch with germline at one junction end may stem from a read error. The rearrangement joins TRBV12-3 or TRBV12-4 to TRBJ2-3; no clear D. CDR3 length: 14 residues. In DNA, the CDR3 is TGTGCCGGCAGTTCCCTTCCATGCACAGATACGCAGTATTTT. Its translation: CAGSSLPCTDTQYF.

The chain joins TRBV29-1 to TRBJ2-1; no firm D call. Trimming removed 4 bases at V and 6 bases at J, with 7 bases between. The CDR3 has 11 residues. Germline V gene sequence: CDR1 SQVTM, CDR2 ANQGSEA. Here the CDR3 reads CSVALSNEQFF. The DNA for the CDR3 is TGCAGCGTTGCCCTATCCAATGAGCAGTTCTTC.

This clonotype has ten or more counts. This chain uses TRBV4-3 with TRBJ1-5, with unresolved D. This CDR3 spans 16 amino acids. Germline V gene sequence: CDR1 LGHNA, CDR2 YSLEER. The V gene lost 0 bases and the J gene lost 5 bases, with 14 bases spanning the gap. The CDR3 DNA is TGCGCCAGCAGCCAAGATCGACACCGATTAGATCAGCCCCAGCATTTT. Translated, it gives CASSQDRHRLDQPQHF.

In its sample, this clonotype was seen many times. The chain joins TRBV6-1 to TRBJ1-2; D gene unclear. The V end was cut by 0 bases, the J end by 7 bases, with 15 bases between. CDR3 length: 15 residues. Germline V gene sequence: CDR1 MNHNS, CDR2 SASEGT. Written as DNA, the CDR3 is TGTGCCAGCAGTGAAGCGCAGGAGGGTTGGGGTGGCTACACCTTC. Protein: CASSEAQEGWGGYTF.

In this sample, this clonotype turned up a few times. The chain links TRBV4-1 to TRBJ2-2; no clear D. The germline V gene has CDR1 MGHRA and CDR2 YSYEKL. Trimming took 8 bases from V and 5 from J, leaving 15 bases between them. CDR3 length: 14 residues. As DNA, the CDR3 is TGCGCCAGCCGTGGCCCAGCCCTTACCGGGGAGCTGTTTTTT. The encoded protein is CASRGPALTGELFF.